The 8 T cell receptor beta chains below were found in one sample sequenced in a study of T cell responses to AZD1222 COVID-19 vaccine. Profiled with immunoSEQ multiplex PCR; TCRdb holds only in-frame clones, not every one. This sample has 100,000 to 130,000 clones, with 85% to 95% found just once. The specimen was peripheral blood, collected 28 days after the second AZD1222 dose. These receptors were obtained from an adult who received the AZD1222 COVID-19 vaccine.

The CDR3 DNA follows: TGTGCCAGCAGCCCGAGGAGGTCCACCGGGGAGCTGTTTTTT. Protein product: CASSPRRSTGELFF. The chain links TRBV28 to TRBJ2-2, with D possibly TRBD2 on 5 matching bases. CDR3 length equals 14 residues. CDR1 MDHEN and CDR2 SYDVKM come from the germline V gene. Trimming shortened V by 6 bases and J by 4 bases, and 12 bases separated the two germline ends.

This chain links TRBV5-1 with TRBJ1-1, with D possibly matching TRBD1 (5 bases). Germline lookup yields CDR1 SGHRS and CDR2 YFSETQ. V was clipped by 4 bases and J by 0 bases, with 16 bases between them. The CDR3 sequence is 16 residues long. DNA for the CDR3: TGCGCCAGCAGCCTCGGGGGAATTCAGATGAACACTGAAGCTTTCTTT. Its translation: CASSLGGIQMNTEAFF.

This sequence joins TRBV9 and TRBJ2-3, with 7 bases fitting TRBD2. This CDR3 has 15 amino acids. V lost 3 bases and J lost 2; bases outside the gene matches: 6. Germline CDR1 and CDR2: SGDLS and YYNGEE. CDR3 nucleotide sequence: TGTGCCAGCAGCGCAGTTGGGACTATCACAGATACGCAGTATTTT. This gives the protein CASSAVGTITDTQYF.

CDR3 loop: CASSLSQENTEAFF. In DNA form, the CDR3 reads TGTGCCAGCAGTTTATCCCAGGAGAACACTGAAGCTTTCTTT. The chain employs TRBV28 and TRBJ1-1, with D unresolved. CDR1 is MDHEN, CDR2 SYDVKM, per germline. V shed 1 base and J shed 1 base, with 7 bases lying between them. This CDR3 is 14 amino acids long.

This rearrangement joins TRBV2 to TRBJ2-1; 12 nucleotides agree with TRBD2. Looked up from germline, CDR1 is SNHLY and CDR2 is FYNNEI. The V gene end was trimmed by 6 bases and the J gene end by 7 bases; junction bases not matched to a gene: 1. The CDR3 extends over 13 amino acids. The CDR3 protein is CASSTSGGNEQFF. The DNA of the CDR3 is TGTGCCAGCAGCACTAGCGGGGGGAATGAGCAGTTCTTC.

The rearrangement joins TRBV4-1 to TRBJ2-3; D might be TRBD2 (6 bases). Trimming removed 0 bases at V and 5 bases at J, with 12 bases between. Germline CDR1 and CDR2: MGHRA and YSYEKL. CDR3 length: 15 residues. DNA of the CDR3: TGCGCCAGCAGCCAAGATCTCGGGGGAGGAGATACGCAGTATTTT. Translated: CASSQDLGGGDTQYF.

The chain employs TRBV28 and TRBJ1-1; the match to TRBD1 covers 11 bases. V dropped 4 bases and J dropped 3; count of bases not matched to a gene: 7. The V gene's germline CDR1 is MDHEN and CDR2 SYDVKM. The CDR3 runs 16 residues. CDR3 nucleotides: TGTGCCAGCAGTTCCCCCCGGGACAGGGGGGACACTGAAGCTTTCTTT. Its protein is CASSSPRDRGDTEAFF.

J is TRBJ2-2 and V is TRBV6-6; D call uncertain. Germline-derived CDR1 and CDR2 are MNHNY and SVGAGI (reference sequence). CDR3 size: 14 residues. Trimming pared 2 bases from V and 1 base from J, leaving 5 bases between. The CDR3 nucleotides read TGTGCCAGCAGTTACGGGTTGAACACCGGGGAGCTGTTTTTT. Its protein product is CASSYGLNTGELFF.